These 23 T cell receptor beta chains were sequenced from one sample in a study of Ad26.COV2.S vaccination and SARS-CoV-2 variants. The assay was immunoSEQ multiplex PCR, and TCRdb's table has in-frame clones only and misses some. This repertoire shows about 680,000 clones, roughly 90% found once; its top ten account for about 1.5%. Treatment given: over 15 received Ad26.COV2.S at low or high dose, single or two shots; 5 received placebo; per-sample allocation not given. Sampling occurred on day 63 after the first vaccine or placebo injection. The sequencing here drew on peripheral blood, taken in a trial of Ad26.COV2.S vaccine versus placebo. The source of these receptors is a person aged 18-60 years who received the Ad26.COV2.S COVID-19 vaccine or a placebo.

The chain carries TRBV3-1 (or the pseudogene TRBV3-2) and TRBJ2-2; weak D call: TRBD1 (5 bases). The V end lost 4 bases, the J end lost 0 bases, and 15 bases lay between the germline ends. This CDR3 spans 17 amino acids. The germline V gene encodes CDR1 LGHDT and CDR2 YNNKEL (reference sequence). The CDR3 region has the DNA TGTGCCAGCAGCCGAAGTCTTTGGACAACGAACACCGGGGAGCTGTTTTTT. Residues: CASSRSLWTTNTGELFF.

This clone was seen only once. The chain recombines TRBV6-5 with TRBJ1-6; the D is unclear. Germline CDR1 reads MNHEY; CDR2 reads SVGAGI. The V and J ends lost 6 bases and 5 bases respectively, with 11 bases between them. This CDR3 has 14 amino acids. CDR3: CASSTRADNSPLHF. CDR3 nucleotide sequence: TGTGCCAGCAGCACCCGGGCCGATAATTCACCCCTCCACTTT.

The V and J genes are TRBV7-2 and TRBJ2-7, with 7 bases identical to TRBD2. The CDR3 length is 14 residues. The germline CDR1 and CDR2 sequences are SGHTA and FQGNSA. V trimming: 3 bases; J trimming: 4 bases; junction bases outside the gene matches: 6. This CDR3 reads CASSLGLAEYEQYF. The CDR3, as DNA: TGTGCCAGCAGCTTGGGGCTAGCGGAATACGAGCAGTACTTC.

This clone has more than one count but fewer than ten. This sample includes further DNA sequences coding for the same CDR3. The V and J genes are TRBV5-6 and TRBJ2-2; D gene uncertain. This CDR3 is built from 14 residues. V lost 0 bases and J lost 2, with 5 bases in between. Germline CDR1 is SGHDT and CDR2 is YYEEEE. The CDR3 spells CASSLDSNTGELFF. In nucleotides, the CDR3 is TGTGCCAGCAGCTTGGACTCCAACACCGGGGAGCTGTTTTTT.

The V gene is TRBV2, the J gene TRBJ2-1; D possibly matches TRBD1 or TRBD2 (5 bases each). The CDR3 is 14 residues long. V dropped 7 bases and J dropped 6 bases, with 16 bases sitting between them. In germline, CDR1 is SNHLY, CDR2 FYNNEI. CDR3 sequence (DNA): TGTGCCAGCACTGGGACCTTAGGGAGCAATGAGCAGTTCTTC. Protein: CASTGTLGSNEQFF.

This clone was seen just once. The chain uses TRBV11-2 and TRBJ2-7; maybe TRBD1 (6 bases). Germline CDR1 SGHAT, CDR2 FQNNGV. Trimming took 6 bases from V and 2 from J, leaving 17 bases between them. This CDR3 has 15 amino acids. CDR3 coding DNA: TGTGCCAGCAGTCCTGGACCGGGACATGCCTACGAGCAGTACTTC. Its protein is CASSPGPGHAYEQYF.

The chain joins TRBV7-3 to TRBJ2-1, with D unclear. Trimming removed 5 bases from V and 11 bases from J, with 10 bases in between. Germline V gene data show CDR1 as SGHTA and CDR2 as FQGTGA. The CDR3 totals 11 residues. CDR3 nucleotides: TGTGCCAGCAGCCTAGGGCCACAGCAGTTCTTC. It specifies CASSLGPQQFF.

The rearrangement uses TRBV5-6 and TRBJ1-3; TRBD1 aligns across 7 bases. The ends lost 4 bases at V and 1 base at J; junction bases unmatched: 8. The germline V gene has CDR1 SGHDT and CDR2 YYEEEE. The CDR3 extends over 16 amino acids. CDR3 nucleotide sequence: TGTGCCAGCAGCCGACCGGGACAGCCGTCTGGAAACACCATATATTTT. Translating it yields CASSRPGQPSGNTIYF.

The CDR3 is CASSQRLSGAATLNYGYTF. The CDR3 DNA follows: TGCGCCAGCAGTCAACGTCTATCCGGGGCCGCAACCTTGAACTATGGCTACACCTTC. The chain combines TRBV4-1 with TRBJ1-2, with D possibly matching TRBD1 (5 bases). V was trimmed by 6 bases and J by 2 bases, leaving 28 bases between them. The CDR3 is 19 amino acids. The germline V gene encodes CDR1 MGHRA and CDR2 YSYEKL.

The chain joins TRBV6-1 to TRBJ2-7; 8 nucleotides line up with TRBD2. Germline V gene lookup returns CDR1 MNHNS and CDR2 SASEGT. The CDR3 has 14 amino acids. V lost 2 bases and J lost 7; bases outside the gene matches: 7. CDR3 residues: CASSETPSGWEQYF. CDR3 DNA sequence: TGTGCCAGCAGTGAAACTCCTAGCGGGTGGGAGCAGTACTTC.

This clone has just a few counts. This sequence joins TRBV4-3 and TRBJ2-2; 16 bases line up with TRBD2. Trimming took 3 bases from V and 7 from J; bases not matched to a gene: 5. Germline loops: CDR1 LGHNA, CDR2 YSLEER. The CDR3 extends over 17 amino acids. The CDR3 DNA follows: TGCGCCAGCAGCCACGGGACTAGCGGGGGGGCTAGCGGGGAGCTGTTTTTT. This translates into CASSHGTSGGASGELFF.

The chain recombines TRBV12-5 with TRBJ2-2, with D possibly TRBD1 on 5 matching bases. Looked up from germline, CDR1 is LGHNT and CDR2 is FRNRAP. CDR3 length equals 14 residues. Trimming took off 1 base at V and 7 bases at J, with 10 bases between the two ends. CDR3 DNA sequence: TGTGCTAGTGGTTTGGGCCAGGGTGGCGGGGAGCTGTTTTTT. Its protein is CASGLGQGGGELFF. The variable domain in full, completed from reference TRBV12-5 and TRBJ2-2, reads DARVTQTPRHKVTEMGQEVTMRCQPILGHNTVFWYRQTMMQGLELLAYFRNRAPLDDSGMPKDRFSAEMPDATLATLKIQPSEPRDSAVYFCASGLGQGGGELFFGEGSRLTVL.

CDR3 nucleotide sequence: TGTGCCAGCAGTTCAGGGGGTCCCTACGAGCAGTACTTC. Translating gives CASSSGGPYEQYF. The J gene is TRBJ2-7, the V gene TRBV7-2, with 7 bases that match TRBD1. Germline CDR1 and CDR2: SGHTA and FQGNSA. V trimming: 6 bases; J trimming: 2 bases; junction bases outside the gene matches: 4. The CDR3 loop spans 13 amino acids.

The chain has TRBV7-2 and TRBJ1-4, with TRBD1 matching over 11 bases. The V segment lost 4 bases and the J segment 7 bases; nucleotides outside the gene matches: 5. CDR1 and CDR2 from the germline V gene are SGHTA and FQGNSA. This CDR3 spans 15 amino acids. The CDR3 loop is CASSYAGTGGEKLFF. CDR3 nucleotides: TGTGCCAGCAGCTATGCCGGGACAGGGGGTGAAAAACTGTTTTTT.

J is TRBJ2-1 and V is TRBV6-5, with D possibly matching TRBD2 (5 bases). The germline V gene has CDR1 MNHEY and CDR2 SVGAGI. This CDR3 is 15 amino acids long. V gave up 5 bases and J gave up 5 bases, with 16 bases separating them. The CDR3 DNA reads TGTGCCAGCAGTACGGGCCGGGGTAGCAACAATGAGCAGTTCTTC. It yields the protein CASSTGRGSNNEQFF.

This chain uses TRBV5-4 with TRBJ2-2, with 7 bases lining up with TRBD2. V lost 4 bases and J lost 5; bases outside the gene matches: 14. The CDR3 is 17 residues long. The germline V gene has CDR1 SGHNT and CDR2 YYREEE (reference sequence). The DNA for the CDR3 is TGTGCCAGCAGCCCCTCCCTGGCGGGAGTTCAGACCGGGGAGCTGTTTTTT. This gives the protein CASSPSLAGVQTGELFF.

This chain uses TRBV27 with TRBJ2-7; D unresolved. The germline CDR1 and CDR2 sequences are MNHEY and SMNVEV (reference sequence). This CDR3 is 13 amino acids long. V dropped 6 bases and J dropped 7 bases, with 16 bases sitting between them. The CDR3 coding sequence is TGTGCCAGCAGATCGACCGGTGTGAGGGAGCAGTACTTC. Translating gives CASRSTGVREQYF.

This sequence joins TRBV13 and TRBJ2-7, with TRBD1 matching over 8 bases. The CDR3 runs 14 residues. Trimming cost V 0 bases and J 4 bases; bases outside gene matches: 2. From germline, CDR1 is PRHDT and CDR2 FYEKMQ (reference sequence). The CDR3 DNA is TGTGCCAGCAGCTTAGGGACAGGGGAGTACGAGCAGTACTTC. The encoded protein is CASSLGTGEYEQYF.

This clone has just one count. DNA of the CDR3: TGTGCCAGCAGCTTGGACCGGGACAGCTACAATGAGCAGTTCTTC. This gives the protein CASSLDRDSYNEQFF. The rearrangement uses TRBV11-2 and TRBJ2-1, with 7 nucleotides matching TRBD1. This CDR3 has 15 residues. Unmatched junction bases numbered 5, after V lost 3 bases and J lost 3 bases. The germline CDR1 and CDR2 sequences are SGHAT and FQNNGV.

V gene TRBV30 combines with J gene TRBJ1-2; 8 nucleotides agree with TRBD1. Germline V lookup: CDR1 GTSNPN, CDR2 SVGIG (reference sequence). The CDR3 length is 15 residues. After removal of 2 bases from V and 1 base from J, the junction contained 6 bases not matched to a gene. CDR3 nucleotide sequence: TGTGCCTGGAGTCCCACAGGGGGAGTTAACTATGGCTACACCTTC. Encoded protein: CAWSPTGGVNYGYTF.

This chain uses TRBV19 with TRBJ1-2; 7 nucleotides agree with TRBD1. Unmatched junction bases numbered 14, after V lost 0 bases and J lost 4 bases. The CDR3 covers 18 residues. Germline V gene sequence: CDR1 LNHDA, CDR2 SQIVND (reference sequence). The CDR3 loop is CASSIEATGPARLYGYTF. CDR3 nucleotides: TGTGCCAGTAGTATAGAAGCGACAGGGCCCGCTCGACTCTATGGCTACACCTTC.

The chain joins TRBV6-5 to TRBJ2-7, with 9 bases aligning to TRBD1. The V gene end was trimmed by 4 bases and the J gene end by 3 bases; junction bases not matched to a gene: 7. Germline V gene data show CDR1 as MNHEY and CDR2 as SVGAGI. CDR3 length equals 15 residues. The CDR3 region has the DNA TGTGCCAGCAGTTTCACGGGACAGGGCGTCTACGAGCAGTACTTC. It encodes CASSFTGQGVYEQYF.

This clone was found many times. The genes are TRBV27 and TRBJ2-3, with 10 bases that match TRBD2. The CDR3 sequence is 17 residues long. V lost 1 base and J lost 3; bases outside the gene matches: 7. From germline, CDR1 is MNHEY and CDR2 SMNVEV (reference sequence). The DNA of the CDR3 is TGTGCCAGCAGTTTATACTACAGCGGGGGGGCGACAGATACGCAGTATTTT. Protein product: CASSLYYSGGATDTQYF.